The 21 T cell receptor beta chains in this list originate from one sample, sequenced in a study of blood T cells in healthy people across ages. Combining a sample-barcoded 5' primer with a J-beta primer mix, a second PCR ran for 7 to 11 cycles. Using its own MiXCR run on the 5' RACE reads, TCRdb lists one record per CDR3 protein. The sample records about 1.4 million distinct CDR3 sequences, approximately 60% being singletons. The sample comprised blood. The receptors were gathered from a man aged 18-30 years in good health.

This chain uses TRBV4-1 with TRBJ2-3; 7 nucleotides agree with TRBD2. After removal of 1 base from V and 5 bases from J, the junction contained 6 bases not matched to a gene. CDR3 size: 15 residues. Germline CDR1 MGHRA, CDR2 YSYEKL. CDR3 loop: CASSQVITGGDTQYF. The CDR3 nucleotides are TGCGCCAGCAGCCAAGTCATAACGGGGGGAGATACGCAGTATTTT.

The chain joins TRBV7-9 to TRBJ2-1, with 11 bases identical to TRBD2. The CDR3 length is 14 residues. The V and J ends lost 6 bases and 7 bases, in that order; junction bases with no gene match: 5. Germline CDR1 and CDR2: SEHNR and FQNEAQ (reference sequence). The chain's CDR3 is CASSLGLAANEQFF. As DNA, the CDR3 is TGTGCCAGCAGTCTGGGACTAGCGGCTAATGAGCAGTTCTTC.

The chain employs TRBV7-9 and TRBJ2-7, with D perhaps matching TRBD1 or TRBD2 (5 bases each). Germline CDR1 SEHNR, CDR2 FQNEAQ (reference sequence). Trimming cost V 10 bases and J 6 bases, with 25 bases left between them. The CDR3 is 15 residues long. CDR3 amino acids: CATRTGTHGKGEQYF. In DNA, the CDR3 is TGTGCCACTCGTACCGGGACCCATGGAAAGGGCGAGCAGTACTTC.

This clonotype was seen repeatedly, ten times or more. J is TRBJ2-3 and V is TRBV5-1, with D hard to call. The CDR3 loop spans 15 amino acids. Trimming cost V 4 bases and J 2 bases, with 14 bases left between them. Germline CDR1 SGHRS, CDR2 YFSETQ. CDR3 residues: CASSPVSLATDTQYF. CDR3 nucleotide sequence: TGCGCCAGCAGCCCAGTAAGTTTAGCCACAGATACGCAGTATTTT.

This clonotype is a singleton in its sample. The chain combines TRBV4-2 with TRBJ2-7, with D maybe TRBD1 (7 bases). Germline V gives CDR1 LGHNA, CDR2 YNFKEQ. This CDR3 has 15 residues. Trimming pared 3 bases from V and 5 bases from J, leaving 17 bases between. CDR3 sequence reads: CASSHLRTGGNEQYF. The CDR3 DNA reads as TGTGCCAGCAGCCACCTCCGGACAGGAGGGAACGAGCAGTACTTC.

The V and J genes are TRBV11-2 and TRBJ1-3; 7 bases agree with TRBD1. This CDR3 has 15 amino acids. In germline, CDR1 is SGHAT, CDR2 FQNNGV. V lost 2 bases and J lost 3; bases outside the gene matches: 4. CDR3 DNA: TGTGCCAGCAGCTTAATCCAGGGGGTTGGAAACACCATATATTTT. Protein sequence: CASSLIQGVGNTIYF.

The J gene is TRBJ2-1, the V gene TRBV12-3 or TRBV12-4; TRBD2 is a possible D gene (5 bases). Trimming took off 7 bases at V and 0 bases at J, with 16 bases between the two ends. CDR3 length equals 16 residues. CDR3 protein: CASNDPRERSYNEQFF. As DNA, the CDR3 is TGTGCCAGCAACGATCCGAGGGAACGCTCCTACAATGAGCAGTTCTTC.

The chain combines TRBV12-3 or TRBV12-4 with TRBJ1-3; D remains unclear. V gave up 3 bases and J gave up 3 bases, with 6 bases separating them. The CDR3 extends over 13 amino acids. CDR3 in amino acids: CASSFVVGNTIYF. DNA for the CDR3: TGTGCCAGCAGTTTTGTTGTTGGAAACACCATATATTTT.

This clonotype was detected a few times. This chain joins TRBV7-9 and TRBJ2-7; 9 bases are shared with TRBD1. Germline-derived CDR1 and CDR2 are SEHNR and FQNEAQ (reference sequence). The CDR3 has 16 residues. Losses at the gene ends were 5 bases for V and 4 bases for J; bases not matched to a gene: 12. DNA for the CDR3: TGTGCCAGCAGCCAGACGTTCGGGACAGGGCGGTACGAGCAGTACTTC. Residues: CASSQTFGTGRYEQYF.

The chain is built from TRBV24-1 and TRBJ2-3; D may be TRBD1 or TRBD2 (5 bases each). With 4 bases removed from V and 2 bases from J, the gap between germline ends came to 12 bases. Germline CDR1 is KGHDR and CDR2 is SFDVKD. This CDR3 has 15 residues. In nucleotides, the CDR3 is TGTGCCACCAGTGAAAAGGGACGGATCACAGATACGCAGTATTTT. Protein: CATSEKGRITDTQYF.

CDR3 sequence (DNA): TGTGCCAGCAGGGGATACCCTGGACAGCCAAACTATGGCTACACCTTC. The encoded protein is CASRGYPGQPNYGYTF. The chain is built from TRBV25-1 and TRBJ1-2; perhaps TRBD1 as D (6 bases). The CDR3 has 16 residues. Trimming left V 6 bases short and J 2 bases short, with 19 bases between. Germline values: CDR1 MGHDK, CDR2 SYGVNS.

The chain uses TRBV5-5 and TRBJ1-6; tentatively, D is TRBD1 (5 bases). Germline lookup yields CDR1 SGHKS and CDR2 YYEKEE (reference sequence). Trimming removed 3 bases from V and 8 bases from J, with 15 bases in between. The CDR3 has 15 residues. The CDR3 DNA reads TGTGCCAGCAGCTCCTCCGGGGGGTTGGATTCACCCCTCCACTTT. Translated, it gives CASSSSGGLDSPLHF. The full variable domain, in which reference TRBV5-5 and TRBJ1-6 provide the parts outside the CDR3, is DAGVTQSPTHLIKTRGQQVTLRCSPISGHKSVSWYQQVLGQGPQFIFQYYEKEERGRGNFPDRFSARQFPNYSSELNVNALLLGDSALYLCASSSSGGLDSPLHFGNGTRLTVT.

The V and J genes are TRBV6-5 and TRBJ2-5, with D perhaps matching TRBD2 (6 bases). Germline CDR1 MNHEY, CDR2 SVGAGI. The CDR3 is made up of 16 amino acids. Trimming pared 5 bases from V and 4 bases from J, leaving 20 bases between. CDR3 DNA sequence: TGTGCCAGCAGTAGGGCCACGGGGGTCATCGGAGAGACCCAGTACTTC. This encodes CASSRATGVIGETQYF.

In its sample, this clonotype was seen a few times. The chain carries TRBV4-3 and TRBJ2-7, with TRBD1 matching over 8 bases. Germline CDR1 and CDR2: LGHNA and YSLEER. The CDR3 consists of 16 residues. The trim removed 0 bases at V and 4 bases at J, leaving 8 bases unmatched. CDR3 sequence (DNA): TGCGCCAGCAGCCAAGATTCCGGGCAGGGGGCTTACGAGCAGTACTTC. Residues: CASSQDSGQGAYEQYF.

This sequence joins TRBV3-1 and TRBJ1-2, with D unclear. The germline V and J ends were trimmed by 1 base and 8 bases, with 8 bases remaining between them. This CDR3 contains 12 residues. Germline V CDR1 and CDR2: LGHDT, YNNKEL (reference sequence). The CDR3 protein is CASSQVNGGYTF. DNA of the CDR3: TGTGCCAGCAGCCAAGTTAACGGGGGCTACACCTTC.

This clonotype was seen more than once but under ten times. The chain has TRBV20-1 and TRBJ2-7, with D possibly being TRBD1 or TRBD2 (5 bases each). CDR1 DFQATT and CDR2 SNEGSKA come from the germline V gene (reference sequence). The CDR3 runs to 14 residues. Between the trimmed V and J ends, which lost 3 bases and 1 base, there was a span of 13 bases. In DNA form, the CDR3 reads TGCAGTGCTAGCAGGGAGTCCCTGTCCTACGAGCAGTACTTC. The encoded protein is CSASRESLSYEQYF.

The gene calls are TRBV7-6 and TRBJ2-1; D remains ambiguous. The CDR3 sequence is 14 residues long. With 0 bases removed from V and 2 bases from J, the gap between germline ends came to 5 bases. Germline V gene lookup returns CDR1 SGHVS and CDR2 FNYEAQ. The CDR3, as DNA: TGTGCCAGCAGCTTAGCGCATACCTACAATGAGCAGTTCTTC. It translates to CASSLAHTYNEQFF.

With respect to this clonotype: One end of the junction fails to match germline, which may point to a read error. The chain uses TRBV3-1 and TRBJ1-5; tentative D call: TRBD1 (5 bases). CDR1 LGHDT and CDR2 YNNKEL come from the germline V gene (reference sequence). The CDR3 totals 14 residues. The CDR3 sequence is CASSQGQSSQPQHF. The CDR3, as DNA: TGTGCCAGCAGCCAGGGGCAGAGCAGTCAGCCCCAGCATTTT.

Only a few counts were recorded for this clonotype. The chain joins TRBV20-1 to TRBJ1-1, with D hard to call. V gave up 0 bases and J gave up 5 bases, with 4 bases separating them. The CDR3 runs to 11 residues. The germline gives CDR1 DFQATT, CDR2 SNEGSKA (reference sequence). The CDR3 is CSARDLTEAFF. DNA for the CDR3: TGCAGTGCTAGAGATCTGACTGAAGCTTTCTTT.

The sample holds one count of this clonotype. The V and J genes are TRBV12-3 or TRBV12-4 and TRBJ2-5; 8 bases map to TRBD2. After removal of 3 bases from V and 6 bases from J, the junction contained 6 bases not matched to a gene. This CDR3 is 14 amino acids long. The CDR3 DNA is TGTGCCAGCAGTTTGCCCGGGGGGGCGAAGACCCAGTACTTC. It yields the protein CASSLPGGAKTQYF.

There are a few counts of this clonotype. The chain is built from TRBV10-3 and TRBJ2-5; D is undetermined. Trimming left V 6 bases short and J 4 bases short, with 12 bases between. This CDR3 region has 13 residues. Germline CDR1 is ENHRY and CDR2 is SYGVKD. The DNA for the CDR3 is TGTGCCATCAGCACTACCGCCGGAGAGACCCAGTACTTC. Translating it yields CAISTTAGETQYF.